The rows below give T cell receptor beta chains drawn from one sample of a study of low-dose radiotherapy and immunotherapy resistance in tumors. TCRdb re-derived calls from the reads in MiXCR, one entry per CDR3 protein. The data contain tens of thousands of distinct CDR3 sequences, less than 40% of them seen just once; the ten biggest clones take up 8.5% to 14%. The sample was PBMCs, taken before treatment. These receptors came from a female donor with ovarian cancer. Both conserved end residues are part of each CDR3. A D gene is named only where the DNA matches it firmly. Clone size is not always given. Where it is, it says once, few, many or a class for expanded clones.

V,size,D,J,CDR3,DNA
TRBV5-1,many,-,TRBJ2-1,CASSLAGPDPYNEQFF,TGCGCCAGCAGCTTGGCGGGCCCCGACCCCTACAATGAGCAGTTCTTC
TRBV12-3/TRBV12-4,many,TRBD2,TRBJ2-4,CASSLTSGGPLKNIQYF,TGTGCCAGCAGCTTGACTAGCGGAGGCCCCCTTAAAAACATTCAGTACTTC
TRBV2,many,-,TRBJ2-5,CASSEAGGLETQYF,TGTGCCAGCAGTGAAGCGGGGGGTTTGGAGACCCAGTACTTC
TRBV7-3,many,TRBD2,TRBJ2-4,CASSPQRGGKNIQYF,TGTGCCAGCAGCCCCCAGCGGGGGGGCAAAAACATTCAGTACTTC
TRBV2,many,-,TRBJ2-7,CASSEVLAKNSYEQYF,TGTGCCAGCAGTGAAGTCCTAGCGAAGAACTCCTACGAGCAGTACTTC
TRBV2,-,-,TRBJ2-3,CASFEGTDTQYF,TGTGCCAGCTTCGAGGGCACAGATACGCAGTATTTT
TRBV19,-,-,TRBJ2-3,CASRPGGAGPDTQYF,TGTGCCAGTAGGCCCGGTGGGGCAGGGCCAGATACGCAGTATTTT
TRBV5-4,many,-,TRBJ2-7,CASSFVGENSYEQYF,TGTGCCAGCAGCTTCGTTGGGGAAAATTCCTACGAGCAGTACTTC
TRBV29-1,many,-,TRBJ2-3,CSVPSGARLSTDTQYF,TGCAGCGTTCCGTCGGGAGCTCGGTTGAGCACAGATACGCAGTATTTT
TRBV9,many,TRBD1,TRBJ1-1,CASSQTGVNTEAFF,TGTGCCAGCAGCCAGACAGGGGTGAACACTGAAGCTTTCTTT
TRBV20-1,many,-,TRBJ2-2,CSASFGGELFF,TGCAGTGCTAGTTTTGGGGGGGAGCTGTTTTTT
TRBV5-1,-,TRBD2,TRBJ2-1,CASSGTSGSSYNEQFF,TGCGCCAGCAGCGGGACTAGCGGGAGCTCCTACAATGAGCAGTTCTTC
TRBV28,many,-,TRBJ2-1,CASSRRQAEEFF,TGTGCCAGCAGCCGCAGACAGGCTGAGGAGTTCTTC
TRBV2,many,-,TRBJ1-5,CASSVRGNNQPQHF,TGTGCCAGCAGCGTTCGGGGTAACAATCAGCCCCAGCATTTT
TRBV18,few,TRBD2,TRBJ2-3,CASSPLAGRSTDTQYF,TGTGCCAGCTCACCACTAGCGGGACGCAGCACAGATACGCAGTATTTT
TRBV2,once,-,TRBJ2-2,CASTGRASWDTGELFF,TGTGCCAGCACCGGAAGGGCTAGTTGGGACACCGGGGAGCTGTTTTTT
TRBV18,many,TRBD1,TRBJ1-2,CASSPRTGGTNYGYTF,TGTGCCAGCTCACCACGGACAGGAGGGACGAACTATGGCTACACCTTC
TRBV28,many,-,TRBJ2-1,CASSLGAEYNEQFF,TGTGCCAGCAGTTTAGGAGCGGAATACAATGAGCAGTTCTTC
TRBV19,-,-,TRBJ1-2,CASSVEPTGLGGYTF,TGTGCCAGTAGTGTCGAACCAACAGGGTTGGGAGGCTACACCTTC
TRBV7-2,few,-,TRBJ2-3,CASSFYTGYTDTQYF,TGTGCCAGCAGCTTTTATACAGGATACACAGATACGCAGTATTTT
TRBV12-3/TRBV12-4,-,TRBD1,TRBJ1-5,CASSFRGTDRGNQPQHF,TGTGCCAGCAGTTTCAGGGGGACAGACAGGGGCAATCAGCCCCAGCATTTT
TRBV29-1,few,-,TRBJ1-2,CSISTGTPSEYGYTF,TGCAGCATTTCCACCGGGACGCCAAGTGAATATGGCTACACCTTC
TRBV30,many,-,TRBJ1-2,CAWQIDKGYGYTF,TGTGCCTGGCAAATTGATAAAGGCTATGGCTACACCTTC
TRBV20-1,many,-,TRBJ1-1,CSARGRSFF,TGCAGTGCTAGGGGGAGGTCTTTCTTT
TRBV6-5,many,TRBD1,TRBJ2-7,CASSFPGTGGAYEQYF,TGTGCCAGCAGTTTTCCCGGGACAGGGGGAGCCTACGAGCAGTACTTC
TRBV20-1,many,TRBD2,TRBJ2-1,CSARDPTSGGDNEQFF,TGCAGTGCTAGAGATCCCACTAGCGGGGGGGACAATGAGCAGTTCTTC
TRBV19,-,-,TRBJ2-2,CASSADSANTGELFFFF,-
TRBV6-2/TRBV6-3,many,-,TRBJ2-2,CASSYRGSTGELFF,TGTGCCAGCAGCTACCGGGGCTCCACCGGGGAGCTGTTTTTT
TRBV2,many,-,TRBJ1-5,CASSGKGTSFDQPQHF,TGTGCCAGCAGTGGGAAGGGGACTAGCTTCGATCAGCCCCAGCATTTT
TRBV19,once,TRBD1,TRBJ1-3,CATGTGGNTIYF,TGTGCCACCGGGACAGGGGGAAACACCATATATTTT
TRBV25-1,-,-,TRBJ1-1,CASSEPGPGTEAFF,TGTGCCAGCAGTGAACCGGGACCCGGCACTGAAGCTTTCTTT
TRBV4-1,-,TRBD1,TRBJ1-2,CASSQEPGTGWRGYTF,TGCGCCAGCAGCCAAGAACCCGGGACAGGTTGGAGGGGCTACACCTTC
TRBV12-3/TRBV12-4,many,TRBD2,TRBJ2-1,CASSNLAGEYNEQFF,TGTGCCAGCAGCAACTTAGCGGGAGAGTACAATGAGCAGTTCTTC
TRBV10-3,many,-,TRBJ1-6,CAIKGGNYNSPLHF,TGTGCCATCAAGGGGGGGAACTATAATTCACCCCTCCACTTT
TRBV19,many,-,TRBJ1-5,CASTPGEEPQHF,TGTGCCAGTACCCCAGGGGAGGAGCCCCAGCATTTT
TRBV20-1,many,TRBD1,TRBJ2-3,CSVVRGNTDTQYF,TGCAGTGTCGTCAGGGGGAACACAGATACGCAGTATTTT
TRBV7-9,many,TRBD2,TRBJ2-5,CASSLGGVETQYF,TGTGCCAGCAGCCTCGGGGGGGTAGAGACCCAGTACTTC
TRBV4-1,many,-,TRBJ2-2,CASSQNTLAAGELFF,TGCGCCAGCAGCCAAAACACTCTAGCCGCCGGGGAGCTGTTTTTT
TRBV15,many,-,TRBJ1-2,CATSRDHNNNGYTF,TGTGCCACCAGCAGAGATCATAACAATAATGGCTACACCTTC
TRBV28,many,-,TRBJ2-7,CASSLVLASSGQYF,TGTGCCAGCAGTTTAGTGCTGGCGTCTTCGGGGCAGTACTTC
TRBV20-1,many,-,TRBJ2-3,CSAHLGGRDTQYF,TGCAGTGCACACTTGGGGGGCAGAGATACGCAGTATTTT
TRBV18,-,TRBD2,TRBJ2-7,CASSPPLAGSYEQYF,TGTGCCAGCTCACCACCGTTAGCGGGCTCCTACGAGCAGTACTTC
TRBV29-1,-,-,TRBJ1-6,CSVLRNSALHF,TGCAGCGTTCTAAGAAATTCGGCCCTCCACTTT
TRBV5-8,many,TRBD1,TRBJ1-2,CASSLVTGTGNYGYTF,TGTGCCAGCAGCTTGGTTACCGGGACAGGGAACTATGGCTACACCTTC
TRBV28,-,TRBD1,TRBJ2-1,CASSSPGTGVRNEQFF,TGTGCCAGCAGTTCCCCCGGGACAGGGGTTAGGAATGAGCAGTTCTTC
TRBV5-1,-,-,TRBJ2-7,CASSQQGGETYEQYF,TGCGCCAGCAGTCAGCAGGGTGGGGAGACCTACGAGCAGTACTTC
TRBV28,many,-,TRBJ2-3,CASSLLSGESTDTQYF,TGTGCCAGCAGTTTACTCAGCGGCGAATCCACAGATACGCAGTATTTT